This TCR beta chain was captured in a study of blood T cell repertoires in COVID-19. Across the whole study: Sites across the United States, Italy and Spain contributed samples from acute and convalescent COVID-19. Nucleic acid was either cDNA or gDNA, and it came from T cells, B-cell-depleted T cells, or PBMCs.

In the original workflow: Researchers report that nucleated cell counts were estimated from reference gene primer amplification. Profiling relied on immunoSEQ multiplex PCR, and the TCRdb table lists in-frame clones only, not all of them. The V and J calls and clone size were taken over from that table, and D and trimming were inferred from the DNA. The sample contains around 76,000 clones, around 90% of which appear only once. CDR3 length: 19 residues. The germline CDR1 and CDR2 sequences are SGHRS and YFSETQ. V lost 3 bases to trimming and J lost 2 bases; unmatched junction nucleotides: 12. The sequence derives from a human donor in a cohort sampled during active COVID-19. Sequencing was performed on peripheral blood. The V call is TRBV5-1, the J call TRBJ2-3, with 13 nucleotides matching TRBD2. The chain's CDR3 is CASSSPGTSGDPITDTQYF. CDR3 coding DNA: TGCGCCAGCAGCTCACCGGGGACTAGCGGGGACCCCATCACAGATACGCAGTATTTT.